What follows is one T cell receptor beta chain and its context. Per the study methods: Estimation of nucleated cell counts was performed using reference gene primer amplification. Profiling relied on immunoSEQ multiplex PCR, and the TCRdb table lists in-frame clones only, not all of them. V and J calls and clone size are given by that table; D and trimming were obtained from the DNA. The profile shows 200,000 to 250,000 clones, more than 80% of them singletons. This sample is part of a study of blood T cell repertoires in COVID-19. Background on the study: Specimens from acute and convalescent COVID-19 originated in the United States, Italy and Spain. Sources were T cells, B-cell-depleted T cells, or PBMCs; the material itself was cDNA or gDNA.

While infection was still active, Seattle patients were enrolled and then followed longitudinally. Per germline, CDR1 SEHNR and CDR2 FQNEAQ (reference sequence). The CDR3 runs 15 residues. Trimming at V came to 5 bases and at J to 2 bases, leaving 4 bases not matched to a gene. The clonotype was recovered from a woman aged 30 to 39 with COVID-19, enrolled during active disease. Sequencing was performed on peripheral blood. The chain is built from TRBV7-9 and TRBJ2-3; 10 nucleotides match TRBD2. The CDR3 nucleotides are TGTGCCAGCAGCCCCACTAGCGGGGTCACAGATACGCAGTATTTT. This gives the protein CASSPTSGVTDTQYF. The full variable domain, in which reference TRBV7-9 and TRBJ2-3 provide the parts outside the CDR3, is DTGVSQNPRHKITKRGQNVTFRCDPISEHNRLYWYRQTLGQGPEFLTYFQNEAQLEKSRLLSDRFSAERPKGSFSTLEIQRTEQGDSAMYLCASSPTSGVTDTQYFGPGTRLTVL.